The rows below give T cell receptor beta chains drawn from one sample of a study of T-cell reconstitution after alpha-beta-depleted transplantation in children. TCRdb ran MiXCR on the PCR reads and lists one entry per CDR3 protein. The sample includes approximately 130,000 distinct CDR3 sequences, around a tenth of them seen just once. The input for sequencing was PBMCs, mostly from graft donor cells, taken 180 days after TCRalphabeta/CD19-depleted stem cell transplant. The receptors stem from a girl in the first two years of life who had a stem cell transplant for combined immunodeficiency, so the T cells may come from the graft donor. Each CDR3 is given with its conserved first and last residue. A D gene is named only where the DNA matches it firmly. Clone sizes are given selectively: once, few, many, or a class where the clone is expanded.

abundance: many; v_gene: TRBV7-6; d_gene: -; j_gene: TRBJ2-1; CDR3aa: CASSLPGQRQFF; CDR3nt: TGTGCCAGCAGCCTTCCGGGACAACGGCAGTTCTTC
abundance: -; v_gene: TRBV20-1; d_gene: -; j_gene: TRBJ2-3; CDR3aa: CSARDLRGGVDTQYF; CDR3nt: TGCAGTGCTAGAGATCTCCGGGGTGGGGTCGATACGCAGTATTTT
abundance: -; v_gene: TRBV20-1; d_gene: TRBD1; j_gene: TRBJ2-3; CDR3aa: CSASRDSFTDTQYF; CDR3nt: TGCAGTGCTAGCCGGGACAGCTTCACAGATACGCAGTATTTT
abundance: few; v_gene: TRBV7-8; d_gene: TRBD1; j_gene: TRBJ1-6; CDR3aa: CASSLNQKGQGISPLHF; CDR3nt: TGTGCCAGCAGCTTAAATCAGAAAGGACAGGGGATTTCACCCCTCCACTTT
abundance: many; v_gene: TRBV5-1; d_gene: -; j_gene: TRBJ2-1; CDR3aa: CASSQNNEQFF; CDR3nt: TGCGCCAGCAGCCAAAACAATGAGCAGTTCTTC
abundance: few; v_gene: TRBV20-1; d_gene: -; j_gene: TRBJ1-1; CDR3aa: CSARGPHTEAFF; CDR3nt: TGCAGTGCTAGAGGGCCTCACACTGAAGCTTTCTTT
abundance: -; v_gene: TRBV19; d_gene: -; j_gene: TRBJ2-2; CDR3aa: CASTSNRQYTGELFF; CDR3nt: TGTGCCAGTACCTCCAACCGACAGTACACCGGGGAGCTGTTTTTT
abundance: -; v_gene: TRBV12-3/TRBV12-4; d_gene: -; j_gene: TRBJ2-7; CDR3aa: CASSFRDGPYEQYF; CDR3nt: TGTGCCAGCAGTTTCCGGGACGGACCCTACGAGCAGTACTTC
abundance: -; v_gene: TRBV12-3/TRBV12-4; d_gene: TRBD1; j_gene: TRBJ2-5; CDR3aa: CASRDREGDQETQYF; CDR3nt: TGTGCCAGCAGGGACAGGGAAGGGGACCAAGAGACCCAGTACTTC
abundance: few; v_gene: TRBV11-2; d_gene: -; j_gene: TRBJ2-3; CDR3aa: CASSSLGAADTQYF; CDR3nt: TGTGCCAGCAGCTCCCTAGGGGCTGCAGATACGCAGTATTTT
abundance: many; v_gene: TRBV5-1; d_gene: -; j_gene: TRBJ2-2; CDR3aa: CASSLAASGTGELFF; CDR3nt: TGCGCCAGCAGCTTGGCAGCCTCGGGGACCGGGGAGCTGTTTTTT
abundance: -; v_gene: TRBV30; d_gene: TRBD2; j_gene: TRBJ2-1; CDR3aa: CAWSGGLAATSSYNEQFF; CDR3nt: TGTGCCTGGAGTGGGGGACTAGCGGCGACGAGCTCCTACAATGAGCAGTTCTTC
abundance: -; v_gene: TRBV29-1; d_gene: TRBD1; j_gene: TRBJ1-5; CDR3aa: CSVEGAGGPPQHF; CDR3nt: TGCAGCGTTGAAGGGGCAGGGGGCCCGCCCCAGCATTTT
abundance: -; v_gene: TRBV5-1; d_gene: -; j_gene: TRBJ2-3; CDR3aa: CASGREYGDTQYF; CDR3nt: TGCGCCAGCGGTCGGGAATATGGCGATACGCAGTATTTT
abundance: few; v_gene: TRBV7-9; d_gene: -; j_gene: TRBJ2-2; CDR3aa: CASGNHRGLGELFF; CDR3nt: TGTGCCAGCGGAAATCACAGGGGACTCGGGGAGCTGTTTTTT
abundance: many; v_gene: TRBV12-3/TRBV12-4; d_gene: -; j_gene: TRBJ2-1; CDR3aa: CASSWSGQNNEQFF; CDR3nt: TGTGCCAGCAGCTGGTCCGGACAAAACAATGAGCAGTTCTTC